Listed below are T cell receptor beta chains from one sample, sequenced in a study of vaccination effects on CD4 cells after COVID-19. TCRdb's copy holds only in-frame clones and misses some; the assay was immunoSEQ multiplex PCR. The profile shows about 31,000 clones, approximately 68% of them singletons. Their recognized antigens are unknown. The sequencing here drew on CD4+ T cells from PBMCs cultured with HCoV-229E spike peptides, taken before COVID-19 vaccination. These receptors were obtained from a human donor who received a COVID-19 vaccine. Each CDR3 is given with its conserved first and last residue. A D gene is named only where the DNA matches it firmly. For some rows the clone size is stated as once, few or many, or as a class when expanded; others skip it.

cdr3_aa: CASTTGGVTKNIQYF; cdr3_nt: TGTGCCAGTACCACGGGGGGGGTAACCAAAAACATTCAGTACTTC; clone_size: few; d_call: TRBD2; v_call: TRBV19; j_call: TRBJ2-4
cdr3_aa: CASARLSANTGELFF; cdr3_nt: TGTGCCAGCGCCCGACTTAGCGCGAACACCGGGGAGCTGTTTTTT; clone_size: few; d_call: -; v_call: TRBV6-5; j_call: TRBJ2-2
cdr3_aa: CASSPPDRRTEAFF; cdr3_nt: TGTGCCAGCAGCCCACCCGACCGGAGGACTGAAGCTTTCTTT; clone_size: -; d_call: -; v_call: TRBV7-9; j_call: TRBJ1-1
cdr3_aa: CASSKAGNTIYF; cdr3_nt: TGTGCCAGCAGCAAAGCTGGAAACACCATATATTTT; clone_size: once; d_call: -; v_call: TRBV21-1; j_call: TRBJ1-3
cdr3_aa: CASSLGQGAREQYF; cdr3_nt: TGCGCCAGCAGCCTGGGACAGGGGGCCAGGGAGCAGTACTTC; clone_size: -; d_call: TRBD1; v_call: TRBV5-1; j_call: TRBJ2-7
cdr3_aa: CAWNRDRALNSPLHF; cdr3_nt: TGTGCCTGGAACCGGGACCGGGCCCTTAATTCACCCCTCCACTTT; clone_size: -; d_call: -; v_call: TRBV30; j_call: TRBJ1-6
cdr3_aa: CASSSGAWGYTF; cdr3_nt: TGTGCCAGCAGCTCAGGGGCTTGGGGCTACACCTTC; clone_size: -; d_call: -; v_call: TRBV12-3/TRBV12-4; j_call: TRBJ1-2
cdr3_aa: CASSVRRGTSGGQPLEQYF; cdr3_nt: TGTGCCAGCAGCGTCAGGCGGGGGACTAGCGGGGGCCAACCGCTCGAGCAGTACTTC; clone_size: few; d_call: TRBD2; v_call: TRBV9; j_call: TRBJ2-7
cdr3_aa: CASSRRGRYEQYF; cdr3_nt: TGTGCCAGCAGCCGCAGGGGGCGCTACGAGCAGTACTTC; clone_size: -; d_call: TRBD1; v_call: TRBV28; j_call: TRBJ2-7
cdr3_aa: CASSFSGEGTEAFF; cdr3_nt: TGCGCCAGCAGCTTCTCGGGCGAGGGCACTGAAGCTTTCTTT; clone_size: few; d_call: -; v_call: TRBV5-1; j_call: TRBJ1-1
cdr3_aa: CASSLMETQYF; cdr3_nt: TGTGCCAGCAGCTTGATGGAGACCCAGTACTTC; clone_size: few; d_call: -; v_call: TRBV5-4; j_call: TRBJ2-5
cdr3_aa: CASSLDPGPNQPQHF; cdr3_nt: TGTGCCAGCAGCTTAGATCCAGGGCCAAATCAGCCCCAGCATTTT; clone_size: -; d_call: -; v_call: TRBV11-2; j_call: TRBJ1-5
cdr3_aa: CASSPPGRPYNEQFF; cdr3_nt: TGTGCCAGCTCACCACCGGGACGGCCCTACAATGAGCAGTTCTTC; clone_size: once; d_call: -; v_call: TRBV18; j_call: TRBJ2-1
cdr3_aa: CASSLQYLSGANVLTF; cdr3_nt: TGTGCCAGCAGTTTGCAGTACCTCTCTGGGGCCAACGTCCTGACTTTC; clone_size: -; d_call: -; v_call: TRBV27; j_call: TRBJ2-6
cdr3_aa: CASSSQPGQGEKLFF; cdr3_nt: TGTGCCAGCAGCTCTCAACCGGGACAGGGAGAAAAACTGTTTTTT; clone_size: -; d_call: TRBD1; v_call: TRBV5-6; j_call: TRBJ1-4
cdr3_aa: CASSAGPGRTRNTEAFF; cdr3_nt: TGCGCCAGCAGCGCGGGGCCAGGACGGACAAGGAACACTGAAGCTTTCTTT; clone_size: -; d_call: -; v_call: TRBV5-1; j_call: TRBJ1-1
cdr3_aa: CSASGEYNSYEQYF; cdr3_nt: TGCAGTGCTAGTGGAGAGTACAATTCCTACGAGCAGTACTTC; clone_size: -; d_call: -; v_call: TRBV20-1; j_call: TRBJ2-7
cdr3_aa: CASSESAGIAEAFF; cdr3_nt: TGTGCCAGCAGTGAATCAGCAGGGATCGCTGAAGCTTTCTTT; clone_size: -; d_call: -; v_call: TRBV25-1; j_call: TRBJ1-1
cdr3_aa: CASSLQVMNTEAFF; cdr3_nt: TGTGCCAGCAGTTTACAGGTTATGAACACTGAAGCTTTCTTT; clone_size: few; d_call: -; v_call: TRBV28; j_call: TRBJ1-1
cdr3_aa: CASSQGGRYYEQYF; cdr3_nt: TGTGCCAGCAGCCAAGGAGGCAGATACTACGAGCAGTACTTC; clone_size: -; d_call: -; v_call: TRBV14; j_call: TRBJ2-7